The 10 T cell receptor beta chains listed next were all sequenced from one sample in a study of spatial heterogeneity in lung cancer. Study conclusions and caveats: One measure, the expanded intratumoral alpha and beta TCR count, tracked tumor mutation counts.

These receptors have no known antigen. TCRdb reprocessed the 5' RACE reads via MiXCR and lists one record per CDR3 protein. The repertoire includes roughly 20,000 distinct CDR3 sequences, over 4% of them detected once, and roughly 9.9% sits in the top ten. Time point specified: sample taken at primary tumor resection. The sequencing here drew on lung tumor tissue, taken at surgery. The receptors originated from a male donor with early-stage non-small cell lung cancer.

This clonotype has ten or more counts. The gene calls are TRBV7-9 and TRBJ1-3, with D uncertain. The germline gives CDR1 SEHNR, CDR2 FQNEAQ (reference sequence). The CDR3 sequence is 13 residues long. V was shortened by 6 bases and J by 0 bases, with 6 bases between the two germline ends. CDR3 DNA: TGTGCCAGCAGAGGCAGCTCTGGAAACACCATATATTTT. This codes for CASRGSSGNTIYF.

The CDR3 sequence is CASSKLDVQPQHF. Here the CDR3 DNA reads TGTGCCAGCAGCAAACTCGACGTTCAGCCCCAGCATTTT. The rearrangement links TRBV28 to TRBJ1-5; D is uncertain. Germline assignment: CDR1 MDHEN and CDR2 SYDVKM. The germline V and J ends were trimmed by 6 bases and 6 bases, with 12 bases remaining between them. This CDR3 is 13 amino acids long.

Ten or more counts support this clonotype. V is TRBV7-9 and J is TRBJ2-7; 9 nucleotides match TRBD2. The V gene's germline CDR1 is SEHNR and CDR2 FQNEAQ (reference sequence). The V segment lost 7 bases and the J segment 4 bases; nucleotides outside the gene matches: 8. The CDR3 extends over 14 amino acids. The CDR3: CASTWGSGSYEQYF. DNA of the CDR3: TGTGCCAGCACTTGGGGTAGCGGGAGTTACGAGCAGTACTTC.

This chain links TRBV12-3 or TRBV12-4 with TRBJ1-2; no clear D gene. The CDR3 loop spans 14 amino acids. V gave up 6 bases and J gave up 0 bases, with 11 bases separating them. As DNA, the CDR3 is TGTGCCAGCAGCCCTAGAACGGCTAACTATGGCTACACCTTC. Its translation is CASSPRTANYGYTF.

This clonotype was recorded at least ten times. As DNA, the CDR3 is TGTGCCAGCAAAACGGGACAGGGAAGGACTGAAGCTTTCTTT. Protein sequence: CASKTGQGRTEAFF. The genes are TRBV27 and TRBJ1-1, with 9 nucleotides matching TRBD1. J was trimmed by 5 bases and V by 7 bases; bases with no gene match: 8. The CDR3 runs to 14 residues. The germline CDR1 and CDR2 sequences are MNHEY and SMNVEV (reference sequence).

This clonotype was seen at least ten times. The chain has TRBV7-8 and TRBJ2-7; possible D gene TRBD1, 6 bases. Germline-derived CDR1 and CDR2 are SGHVS and FQNEAQ. V gave up 7 bases and J gave up 2 bases, with 18 bases separating them. The CDR3 extends over 15 amino acids. DNA for the CDR3: TGTGCCAGCATCGAAAACCGGGACACAGCCTACGAGCAGTACTTC. Encoded protein: CASIENRDTAYEQYF.

The chain couples TRBV18 to TRBJ2-7, with a weak D call TRBD1 (6 bases). Germline lookup yields CDR1 KGHSH and CDR2 LQKENI. V shed 3 bases and J shed 7 bases, with 16 bases lying between them. The CDR3 totals 14 residues. CDR3 bases: TGTGCCAGCTCACCTGAAACAGGGTGGGGGGAGCAGTACTTC. Translated, it gives CASSPETGWGEQYF.

The sample holds many counts of this clonotype. This sequence joins TRBV20-1 and TRBJ2-7; 9 bases are shared with TRBD1. The CDR3 totals 14 residues. Trimming at V came to 3 bases and at J to 6 bases, leaving 9 bases not matched to a gene. Looked up from germline, CDR1 is DFQATT and CDR2 is SNEGSKA (reference sequence). The CDR3 DNA sequence: TGCAGTGCTAGTGGTTACAGGGGGCAGGGCGAGCAGTACTTC. It codes for CSASGYRGQGEQYF.

A few counts support this clonotype. This chain joins TRBV6-5 and TRBJ2-6; D is unclear. In germline, CDR1 is MNHEY, CDR2 SVGAGI. V gave up 0 bases and J gave up 0 bases, with 6 bases separating them. The CDR3 loop spans 16 amino acids. The CDR3 bases are TGTGCCAGCAGTTACTCCCATAACTCTGGGGCCAACGTCCTGACTTTC. This translates into CASSYSHNSGANVLTF.

The rearrangement uses TRBV5-6 and TRBJ2-2; D remains unclear. Trimming took off 0 bases at V and 8 bases at J, with 2 bases between the two ends. Germline CDR1 and CDR2: SGHDT and YYEEEE. This CDR3 has 11 residues. CDR3 amino acids: CASSLAGELFF. The CDR3 bases are TGTGCCAGCAGCTTGGCGGGGGAGCTGTTTTTT.